A single sample is the source of the 8 T cell receptor beta chains below, sequenced in a study of blood T cells in healthy people across ages. Next came a second PCR, run for roughly 7 to 12 cycles, which used a sample-barcoded 5' primer along with a J-beta primer mix. TCRdb reanalysed the 5' RACE reads using MiXCR and keeps one entry per CDR3 protein. The table lists fewer than 950,000 distinct CDR3 sequences, around 34% of them singletons. The specimen was blood. Source of these receptors: a man aged 18 to 29 in good health.

The sample holds a few counts of this clonotype. This may come from a read error, since a much larger clone is one base off. V usage is TRBV5-5 and J usage is TRBJ2-1; 9 bases agree with TRBD2. The J call may be faulty, since TRBJ2-7 better matches the DNA end. The CDR3 is made up of 15 amino acids. CDR1 SGHKS and CDR2 YYEKEE come from the germline V gene (reference sequence). CDR3 protein: CASSPGTSSYNEQYF. The CDR3 DNA is TGTGCCAGCAGTCCTGGGACTAGCTCCTACAATGAGCAGTACTTC.

This CDR3 reads CSVGGQKTDTQYF. DNA for the CDR3: TGCAGTGTCGGGGGACAGAAAACAGATACGCAGTATTTT. This chain uses TRBV20-1 with TRBJ2-3; D possibly corresponds to TRBD1 (7 bases). The CDR3 totals 13 residues. Germline V gene lookup returns CDR1 DFQATT and CDR2 SNEGSKA (reference sequence). V was cut by 7 bases and J by 3 bases, with 14 bases left in between.

This clonotype was picked up a small number of times. The chain couples TRBV2 to TRBJ1-2; 7 bases align to TRBD1. Germline CDR1 SNHLY, CDR2 FYNNEI. CDR3 length equals 10 residues. Germline trimming cut 8 bases from V and 7 bases from J; bases unmatched to any gene: 1. The CDR3 here is CASDRAGYTF. The CDR3, as DNA: TGTGCCAGCGACAGGGCTGGCTACACCTTC.

This clonotype was observed many times. The chain is built from TRBV10-3 and TRBJ2-1; 11 positions agree with TRBD2. Trimming cost V 4 bases and J 7 bases; bases outside gene matches: 6. CDR1 and CDR2 (germline): ENHRY, SYGVKD. CDR3 length: 15 residues. The chain's CDR3 is CAISASSGGANEQFF. The CDR3, as DNA: TGTGCCATCAGTGCGAGTAGCGGGGGGGCTAATGAGCAGTTCTTC.

The rearrangement links TRBV4-3 to TRBJ2-5, with D perhaps TRBD2 (5 bases). Germline CDR1 reads LGHNA; CDR2 reads YSLEER. The V end lost 1 base, the J end lost 11 bases, and 23 bases lay between the germline ends. The CDR3 sequence is 16 residues long. The CDR3 region is CASSQASYTGGDEQYF. CDR3 DNA: TGCGCCAGCAGCCAAGCGTCTTACACCGGAGGCGATGAGCAGTACTTC.

About this clonotype: A read error may be the cause here, since a much bigger clone is one base away. The chain couples TRBV5-1 to TRBJ2-5; the D is unclear. The end of the DNA is better explained by TRBJ2-1, so the J call may be wrong. Germline CDR1 SGHRS, CDR2 YFSETQ. The CDR3 loop spans 13 amino acids. CDR3 bases: TGCGCCAGCCAAGACAATGCACAAGAGACCCAGTTCTTC. Translation gives CASQDNAQETQFF.

A note on this clonotype: A much larger clone is a single base away; this may be a read error. This chain links TRBV7-7 with TRBJ2-5, with 7 bases matching TRBD2. The CDR3 runs to 14 residues. Germline values: CDR1 SSHAT, CDR2 FNYEAQ (reference sequence). The CDR3 region has the DNA TGTGCTAGCAGCCCCAAGACTAGCTTCGGTGAGCAGTACTTC. Translated, it gives CASSPKTSFGEQYF.

This clonotype was seen more than once but under ten times. V and J are TRBV7-6 and TRBJ2-5; no firm D call. Germline V gene sequence: CDR1 SGHVS, CDR2 FNYEAQ. Trimming took off 1 base at V and 0 bases at J, with 12 bases between the two ends. The CDR3 runs to 16 residues. The CDR3 protein is CASSLVESQYQETQYF. Written as DNA, the CDR3 is TGTGCCAGCAGCTTAGTTGAGTCCCAGTACCAAGAGACCCAGTACTTC.